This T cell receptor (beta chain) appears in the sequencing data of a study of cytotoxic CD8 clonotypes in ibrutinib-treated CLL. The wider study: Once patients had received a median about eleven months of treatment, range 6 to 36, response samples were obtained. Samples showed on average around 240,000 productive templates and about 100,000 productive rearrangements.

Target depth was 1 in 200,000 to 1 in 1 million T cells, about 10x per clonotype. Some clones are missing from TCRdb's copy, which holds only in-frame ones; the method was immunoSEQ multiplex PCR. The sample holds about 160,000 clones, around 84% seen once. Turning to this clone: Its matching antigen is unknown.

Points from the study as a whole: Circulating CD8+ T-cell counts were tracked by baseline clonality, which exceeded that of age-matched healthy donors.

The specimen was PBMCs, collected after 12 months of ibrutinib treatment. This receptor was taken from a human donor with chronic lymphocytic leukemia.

The CDR3 loop reads CASRQGYNSPLHF. The CDR3 DNA sequence: TGTGCCAGCCGACAGGGGTATAATTCACCCCTCCACTTT. The chain couples TRBV5-4 to TRBJ1-6, with TRBD1 identical over 8 bases. Germline V lookup: CDR1 SGHNT, CDR2 YYREEE (reference sequence). The CDR3 sequence is 13 residues long. The J segment lost 4 bases and the V segment lost 7 bases, leaving 1 base of the junction unmatched.